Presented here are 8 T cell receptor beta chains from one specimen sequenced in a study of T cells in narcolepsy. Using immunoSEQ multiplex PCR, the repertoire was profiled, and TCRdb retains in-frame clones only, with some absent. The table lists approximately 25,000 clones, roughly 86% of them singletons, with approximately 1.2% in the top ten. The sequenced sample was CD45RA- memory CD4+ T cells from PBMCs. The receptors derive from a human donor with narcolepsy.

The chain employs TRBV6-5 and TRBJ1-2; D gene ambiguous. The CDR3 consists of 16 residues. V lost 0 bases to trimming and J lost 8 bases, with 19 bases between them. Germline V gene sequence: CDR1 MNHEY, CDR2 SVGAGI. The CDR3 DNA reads TGTGCCAGCAGTTACTCGAGCCTAGGGAGCGGGTCGGGCTACACCTTC. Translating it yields CASSYSSLGSGSGYTF.

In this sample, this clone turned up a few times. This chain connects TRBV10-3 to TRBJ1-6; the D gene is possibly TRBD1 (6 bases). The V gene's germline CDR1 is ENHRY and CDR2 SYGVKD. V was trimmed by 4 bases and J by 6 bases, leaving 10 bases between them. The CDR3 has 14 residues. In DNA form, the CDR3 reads TGTGCCATCAGTGGGGACATTCTTAATTCACCCCTCCACTTT. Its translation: CAISGDILNSPLHF.

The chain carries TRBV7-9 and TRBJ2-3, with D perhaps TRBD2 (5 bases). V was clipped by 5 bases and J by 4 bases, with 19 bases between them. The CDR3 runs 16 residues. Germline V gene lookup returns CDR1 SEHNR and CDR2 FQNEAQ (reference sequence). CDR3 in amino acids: CASSPSRPGNADTQYF. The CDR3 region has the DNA TGTGCCAGCAGCCCGAGCCGGCCGGGAAACGCAGATACGCAGTATTTT.

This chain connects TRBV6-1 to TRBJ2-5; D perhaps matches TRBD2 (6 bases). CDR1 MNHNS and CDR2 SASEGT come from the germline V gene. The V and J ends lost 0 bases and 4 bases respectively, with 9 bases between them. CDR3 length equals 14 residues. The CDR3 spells CASSEAGGGETQYF. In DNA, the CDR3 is TGTGCCAGCAGTGAAGCGGGAGGAGGAGAGACCCAGTACTTC.

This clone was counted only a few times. The CDR3 nucleotides read TGTGCCAGCAGTTTTTCAGGGGAAAGGGGCAAGCAGTACTTC. Translating gives CASSFSGERGKQYF. This chain joins TRBV28 and TRBJ2-7; tentative D call: TRBD1 (6 bases). This CDR3 contains 14 residues. Germline V gene data show CDR1 as MDHEN and CDR2 as SYDVKM. Trimming stripped 3 bases from V and 8 bases from J, with 17 bases between.

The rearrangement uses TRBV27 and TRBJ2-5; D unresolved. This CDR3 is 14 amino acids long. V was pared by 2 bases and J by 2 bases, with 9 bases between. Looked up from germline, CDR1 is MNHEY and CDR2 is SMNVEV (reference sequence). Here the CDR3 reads CASSLRFRQETQYF. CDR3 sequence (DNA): TGTGCCAGCAGTTTAAGGTTCAGGCAAGAGACCCAGTACTTC.

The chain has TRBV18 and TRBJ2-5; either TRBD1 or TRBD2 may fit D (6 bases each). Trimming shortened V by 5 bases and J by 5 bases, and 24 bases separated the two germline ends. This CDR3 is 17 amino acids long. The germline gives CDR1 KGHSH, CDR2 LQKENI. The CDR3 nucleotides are TGTGCCAGCTCATCGCCTCAAGGGACTGGGGGCGCTGAGACCCAGTACTTC. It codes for CASSSPQGTGGAETQYF.

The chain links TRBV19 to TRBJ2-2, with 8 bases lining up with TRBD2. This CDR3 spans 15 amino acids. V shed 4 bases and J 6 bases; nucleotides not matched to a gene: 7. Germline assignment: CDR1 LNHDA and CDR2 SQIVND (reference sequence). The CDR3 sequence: CASSTTGTRAGELFF. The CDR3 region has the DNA TGTGCCAGTAGTACTACCGGGACTAGAGCCGGGGAGCTGTTTTTT. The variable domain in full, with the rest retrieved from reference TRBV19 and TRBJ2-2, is DGGITQSPKYLFRKEGQNVTLSCEQNLNHDAMYWYRQDPGQGLRLIYYSQIVNDFQKGDIAEGYSVSREKKESFPLTVTSAQKNPTAFYLCASSTTGTRAGELFFGEGSRLTVL.